The next 30 T cell receptor beta chains were all read from a single sample in a study of blood T cell repertoires in COVID-19 (dated by TCRdb to the early 2020s). The receptor library was made with the immunoSEQ multiplex PCR assay. This is the immuneACCESS table as TCRdb keeps it, with only in-frame sequences that have V and J called. A part of the clones is gone; compared with another copy, unresolved V genes explain less than half, and the rest is unexplained. This sample holds about 180,000 clones; approximately 84% were observed only once. The ten largest account for roughly 6.8% of the sample. Sequences were obtained from peripheral blood. The receptor source for this set is a human donor in a cohort sampled during active COVID-19.

The V and J genes are TRBV7-8 and TRBJ1-2, with 9 nucleotides matching TRBD1. The germline V gene has CDR1 SGHVS and CDR2 FQNEAQ. V gave up 5 bases and J gave up 0 bases; unmatched junction bases: 16. This CDR3 has 19 amino acids. The DNA for the CDR3 is TGTGCCAGCAGCAAACTCCCGGGACAGGGAAAAAGAGCTAACTATGGCTACACCTTC. This encodes CASSKLPGQGKRANYGYTF.

The V gene is TRBV7-2, the J gene TRBJ2-1; weak D call: TRBD1 (6 bases). The CDR3 has 13 amino acids. V lost 5 bases and J 5 bases, leaving 10 bases between the germline ends. Germline V gene lookup returns CDR1 SGHTA and CDR2 FQGNSA. The CDR3 reads CASSPDSHNEQFF. The CDR3 nucleotides are TGTGCCAGCAGCCCGGACAGTCACAATGAGCAGTTCTTC.

This chain uses TRBV29-1 with TRBJ2-7; weak D call: TRBD2 (5 bases). The CDR3 length is 14 residues. Trimming left V 6 bases short and J 3 bases short, with 18 bases between. Germline V lookup: CDR1 SQVTM, CDR2 ANQGSEA. Here the CDR3 DNA reads TGCAGCGTCACACCCGAGGGAGACCTCTACGAGCAGTACTTC. Translated: CSVTPEGDLYEQYF.

V gene TRBV9 combines with J gene TRBJ2-3; TRBD2 aligns across 8 bases. Per germline, CDR1 SGDLS and CDR2 YYNGEE. V shed 3 bases, J shed 2 bases, and the junction held 5 bases outside the gene matches. The CDR3 is 15 residues long. CDR3 amino acids: CASSDSGAPTDTQYF. The CDR3 region has the DNA TGTGCCAGCAGCGATAGCGGGGCCCCCACAGATACGCAGTATTTT.

The genes are TRBV18 and TRBJ1-2, with TRBD1 matching 7 bases. CDR1 and CDR2 (germline): KGHSH, LQKENI. The CDR3 runs to 14 residues. Trimming removed 6 bases from V and 4 bases from J; junction bases left unmatched: 8. As DNA, the CDR3 is TGTGCCAGCTCCATCACAGGGGAGAGCTATGGCTACACCTTC. Residues: CASSITGESYGYTF. Filled out from reference TRBV18 and TRBJ1-2, the complete variable domain reads NAGVMQNPRHLVRRRGQEARLRCSPMKGHSHVYWYRQLPEEGLKFMVYLQKENIIDESGMPKERFSAEFPKEGPSILRIQQVVRGDSAAYFCASSITGESYGYTFGSGTRLTVV.

The chain employs TRBV5-5 and TRBJ1-2; D is uncertain. V was cut by 0 bases and J by 1 base, with 7 bases left in between. This CDR3 spans 14 amino acids. Germline CDR1 and CDR2: SGHKS and YYEKEE (reference sequence). The CDR3 sequence is CASSLASSNYGYTF. The CDR3 nucleotides read TGTGCCAGCAGCTTGGCGAGTAGTAACTATGGCTACACCTTC.

The genes are TRBV5-6 and TRBJ1-1, with TRBD1 matching over 9 bases. Germline V gene data show CDR1 as SGHDT and CDR2 as YYEEEE. This CDR3 is built from 15 residues. The trim removed 2 bases at V and 3 bases at J, leaving 5 bases unmatched. The CDR3 loop reads CASSLGTGFYTEAFF. CDR3 coding DNA: TGTGCCAGCAGCTTAGGGACAGGGTTTTACACTGAAGCTTTCTTT.

This clone was seen more than once but under ten times. The genes are TRBV6-5 and TRBJ1-2, with D tentatively TRBD1 (5 bases). The CDR3 extends over 11 amino acids. Per germline, CDR1 MNHEY and CDR2 SVGAGI. Trimming pared 7 bases from V and 6 bases from J, leaving 9 bases between. This chain's CDR3 is CASTKTDGYTF. For the CDR3, the DNA is TGTGCCAGCACCAAGACAGATGGCTACACCTTC.

V gene TRBV9 combines with J gene TRBJ2-2; D is possibly TRBD1 (6 bases). Trimming left V 0 bases short and J 7 bases short, with 7 bases between. Looked up from germline, CDR1 is SGDLS and CDR2 is YYNGEE. CDR3 length: 13 amino acids. DNA for the CDR3: TGTGCCAGCAGCGTAGTAGGGGGCGGGGAGCTGTTTTTT. Residues: CASSVVGGGELFF.

This sequence joins TRBV9 and TRBJ1-6; D is uncertain. The CDR3 runs 15 residues. Germline V gene data show CDR1 as SGDLS and CDR2 as YYNGEE. V was trimmed by 0 bases and J by 4 bases, leaving 8 bases between them. CDR3 residues: CASSVGGDYNSPLHF. CDR3 DNA sequence: TGTGCCAGCAGCGTAGGAGGAGATTATAATTCACCCCTCCACTTT. Using reference TRBV9 and TRBJ1-6 for the parts outside the CDR3, the full variable domain is DSGVTQTPKHLITATGQRVTLRCSPRSGDLSVYWYQQSLDQGLQFLIQYYNGEERAKGNILERFSAQQFPDLHSELNLSSLELGDSALYFCASSVGGDYNSPLHFGNGTRLTVT.

Only a few counts were recorded for this clone. This sequence joins TRBV30 and TRBJ1-5, with TRBD1 identical over 8 bases. The J segment lost 6 bases and the V segment lost 0 bases, leaving 1 base of the junction unmatched. Germline V lookup: CDR1 GTSNPN, CDR2 SVGIG (reference sequence). The CDR3 runs to 13 residues. This CDR3 is CAWSVQGAQPQHF. CDR3 sequence (DNA): TGTGCCTGGAGTGTGCAGGGGGCTCAGCCCCAGCATTTT.

The CDR3 DNA sequence: TGTGCCAGCAGTGAAAGGTACAGGGGCAATGAGCAGTTCTTC. Its translation: CASSERYRGNEQFF. This sequence joins TRBV6-1 and TRBJ2-1; 7 bases are shared with TRBD1. Germline V gene lookup returns CDR1 MNHNS and CDR2 SASEGT. Trimming removed 2 bases from V and 6 bases from J; junction bases left unmatched: 4. CDR3 size: 14 residues.

This clone appeared a few times. The V gene is TRBV7-9, the J gene TRBJ1-1, with TRBD1 as a possible D gene (5 bases). The CDR3 consists of 13 residues. V was clipped by 7 bases and J by 0 bases, with 9 bases between them. Germline CDR1 reads SEHNR; CDR2 reads FQNEAQ (reference sequence). CDR3 in DNA: TGTGCCAGCACGACAGTGCTGAACACTGAAGCTTTCTTT. Amino acid sequence: CASTTVLNTEAFF.

The chain carries TRBV6-1 and TRBJ1-2; 10 bases fit TRBD1. The CDR3 consists of 15 residues. V was pared by 2 bases and J by 4 bases, with 4 bases of the junction left unmatched. CDR1 and CDR2 from the germline V gene are MNHNS and SASEGT. The CDR3 DNA is TGTGCCAGCAGTGAATGGGACAGGGGACCCTATGGCTACACCTTC. Amino acids: CASSEWDRGPYGYTF.

The genes are TRBV9 and TRBJ1-5, with D hard to call. Germline V gene sequence: CDR1 SGDLS, CDR2 YYNGEE. This CDR3 spans 14 amino acids. Trimming stripped 4 bases from V and 2 bases from J, with 10 bases between. CDR3 sequence (DNA): TGTGCCAGCAGCCGGGGAGCGGGCAATCAGCCCCAGCATTTT. It encodes CASSRGAGNQPQHF.

This clone was observed once. The rearrangement joins TRBV6-6 to TRBJ2-3; TRBD2 is a possible D gene (6 bases). The CDR3 loop spans 16 amino acids. V dropped 5 bases and J dropped 7 bases, with 22 bases sitting between them. Germline V lookup: CDR1 MNHNY, CDR2 SVGAGI (reference sequence). The CDR3 nucleotides read TGTGCCAGCAGTCGAGGAGGGCTAGCCGGTGGGAATACGCAGTATTTT. Its translation is CASSRGGLAGGNTQYF.

CDR3 residues: CASSWISGGVTGELFF. In DNA, the CDR3 is TGCGCCAGCAGCTGGATTAGCGGGGGGGTCACCGGGGAGCTGTTTTTT. This chain connects TRBV5-1 to TRBJ2-2; 11 bases map to TRBD2. V trimming: 3 bases; J trimming: 4 bases; junction bases outside the gene matches: 5. The CDR3 spans 16 residues. Germline lookup yields CDR1 SGHRS and CDR2 YFSETQ.

The chain uses TRBV27 and TRBJ2-2, with D perhaps matching TRBD2 (5 bases). The CDR3 runs to 14 residues. V gave up 2 bases and J gave up 4 bases, with 8 bases separating them. CDR1 MNHEY and CDR2 SMNVEV come from the germline V gene (reference sequence). In nucleotides, the CDR3 is TGTGCCAGCAGTTTACTTGAGGGCACCGGGGAGCTGTTTTTT. It specifies CASSLLEGTGELFF.

The chain uses TRBV12-5 and TRBJ2-2; TRBD1 matches 8 bases. The V segment lost 2 bases and the J segment 1 base; nucleotides outside the gene matches: 9. This CDR3 comprises 18 residues. In germline, CDR1 is LGHNT, CDR2 FRNRAP. CDR3 amino acids: CASGLIETGTGNTGELFF. CDR3 bases: TGTGCTAGTGGTTTGATAGAAACCGGGACAGGGAACACCGGGGAGCTGTTTTTT.

The DNA for the CDR3 is TGTGCCAGCCGGCAGCGGGTCGTTCAAGAGACCCAGTACTTC. It encodes CASRQRVVQETQYF. This chain joins TRBV2 and TRBJ2-5, with D perhaps TRBD2 (6 bases). The germline V gene has CDR1 SNHLY and CDR2 FYNNEI. The CDR3 runs 14 residues. Trimming shortened V by 8 bases and J by 2 bases, and 15 bases separated the two germline ends.

The chain recombines TRBV11-2 with TRBJ2-7, with D hard to call. V was clipped by 4 bases and J by 2 bases, with 18 bases between them. CDR1 and CDR2 from the germline V gene are SGHAT and FQNNGV. This CDR3 has 16 residues. CDR3 DNA sequence: TGTGCCAGCAGCTGGAGAGCTGAAGGAGAAGCCTACGAGCAGTACTTC. It yields the protein CASSWRAEGEAYEQYF. The full variable domain, its missing parts supplied by reference TRBV11-2 and TRBJ2-7, is EAGVAQSPRYKIIEKRQSVAFWCNPISGHATLYWYQQILGQGPKLLIQFQNNGVVDDSQLPKDRFSAERLKGVDSTLKIQPAKLEDSAVYLCASSWRAEGEAYEQYFGPGTRLTVT.

The gene calls are TRBV7-3 and TRBJ1-1; D gene ambiguous. Germline CDR1 is SGHTA and CDR2 is FQGTGA. Trimming left V 1 base short and J 0 bases short, with 9 bases between. The CDR3 consists of 15 residues. The CDR3: CASSLSPGLNTEAFF. CDR3 nucleotides: TGTGCCAGCAGCTTAAGTCCGGGATTGAACACTGAAGCTTTCTTT.

The V gene is TRBV4-1, the J gene TRBJ2-4, with 11 positions matching TRBD1. Germline trimming cut 4 bases from V and 7 bases from J; bases unmatched to any gene: 12. The CDR3 covers 17 residues. Germline assignment: CDR1 MGHRA and CDR2 YSYEKL. For the CDR3, the DNA is TGCGCCAGCAGCCCGTCCGCGCTCCGGGACAGGGGGAACATTCAGTACTTC. It translates to CASSPSALRDRGNIQYF.

The chain uses TRBV10-2 and TRBJ1-1; D call uncertain. V was shortened by 5 bases and J by 7 bases, with 11 bases between the two germline ends. Germline CDR1 WSHSY, CDR2 SAAADI. The CDR3 length is 12 residues. The CDR3 region is CASSSTRDEAFF. In nucleotides, the CDR3 is TGCGCCAGCAGTTCGACACGGGATGAAGCTTTCTTT.

The chain uses TRBV5-4 and TRBJ2-5; tentative D call: TRBD1 (5 bases). Germline values: CDR1 SGHNT, CDR2 YYREEE (reference sequence). Deletions cut 1 base from V and 6 bases from J, with 16 bases between. The CDR3 is 15 amino acids. The CDR3 nucleotides read TGTGCCAGCAGCTTGATGTCACAGGCTCCGAAGACCCAGTACTTC. Its protein is CASSLMSQAPKTQYF.

The chain joins TRBV1 to TRBJ2-7; the D call TRBD2 from the table was never checked on the DNA. TRBV1 is recorded as a pseudogene. The length of the CDR3 is 13 residues. CDR3 sequence: CTSSQDLRYEQYF. DNA of the CDR3: TGCACCAGCAGCCAAGATTTACGGTACGAGCAGTACTTC.

A single count supports this clone. This chain links TRBV5-1 with TRBJ2-3; 7 bases match TRBD1. There are 14 residues in the CDR3. Germline loops: CDR1 SGHRS, CDR2 YFSETQ. Germline trimming cut 4 bases from V and 1 base from J; bases unmatched to any gene: 3. The CDR3 nucleotides are TGCGCCAGCAGCGTCGGGACAGGCACAGATACGCAGTATTTT. This codes for CASSVGTGTDTQYF.

This rearrangement joins TRBV20-1 to TRBJ1-1, with D maybe TRBD1 (5 bases). Germline CDR1 DFQATT, CDR2 SNEGSKA (reference sequence). V was pared by 8 bases and J by 0 bases, with 7 bases between. The CDR3 sequence is 11 residues long. CDR3 amino acids: CSPTVNTEAFF. CDR3 nucleotide sequence: TGCAGTCCGACAGTGAACACTGAAGCTTTCTTT.

The chain uses TRBV10-3 and TRBJ1-5; 7 bases are a match to TRBD1. The length of the CDR3 is 17 residues. Germline CDR1 reads ENHRY; CDR2 reads SYGVKD. V shed 2 bases and J 6 bases; nucleotides not matched to a gene: 13. CDR3 DNA sequence: TGTGCCATCAGTGAGGGACAGGTCTTGCCTCACGCTCAGCCCCAGCATTTT. Amino acid sequence: CAISEGQVLPHAQPQHF.

V and J are TRBV3-1 (or the pseudogene TRBV3-2) and TRBJ2-5; D gene uncertain. V dropped 0 bases and J dropped 2 bases, with 10 bases sitting between them. Germline lookup yields CDR1 LGHDT and CDR2 YNNKEL (reference sequence). CDR3 length equals 15 residues. CDR3 sequence (DNA): TGTGCCAGCAGCCAAGATCTGAACTCACAAGAGACCCAGTACTTC. Its translation is CASSQDLNSQETQYF.